One sample yielded the 27 T cell receptor beta chains listed below, sequenced in a study of CD4 T cells in relation to SARS-CoV-2 and coronaviruses. Unexposed donor CD4+ T cells date from about 2011-2018, before the COVID-19 pandemic. After ten to eleven days of culture, CD4+ T cells were isolated. The assay was immunoSEQ multiplex PCR, and TCRdb's table has in-frame clones only and misses some. The sample records over 15,000 clones, about 81% being singletons. These receptors lack a known antigen. The sequenced sample was CD4+ T cells from PBMCs, cultured in vitro. The receptors derive from a human donor in good health.

The gene calls are TRBV7-2 and TRBJ2-5, with TRBD1 as a possible D gene (6 bases). The CDR3 totals 13 residues. V dropped 5 bases and J dropped 5 bases, with 12 bases sitting between them. Germline V gene lookup returns CDR1 SGHTA and CDR2 FQGNSA. The CDR3 nucleotides are TGTGCCAGCAGCAAGGGGGACCTGGAGACCCAGTACTTC. As protein: CASSKGDLETQYF.

The V gene is TRBV7-8, the J gene TRBJ1-1; D is uncertain. The germline CDR1 and CDR2 sequences are SGHVS and FQNEAQ. The CDR3 covers 13 residues. The germline V and J ends were trimmed by 4 bases and 3 bases, with 9 bases remaining between them. The CDR3 nucleotides are TGTGCCAGCAGCTCAATACTCTACACTGAAGCTTTCTTT. It translates to CASSSILYTEAFF.

The chain is built from TRBV7-8 and TRBJ2-5, with TRBD1 identical over 11 bases. CDR1 is SGHVS, CDR2 FQNEAQ, per germline. This CDR3 has 16 amino acids. Germline trimming cut 1 base from V and 4 bases from J; bases unmatched to any gene: 5. CDR3 residues: CASSLGRTGGRETQYF. The CDR3 DNA sequence: TGTGCCAGCAGCTTAGGACGGACAGGGGGCCGAGAGACCCAGTACTTC.

This chain joins TRBV12-5 and TRBJ2-4; weak D call: TRBD2 (5 bases). The ends were cut back, 3 bases at V and 0 bases at J, with 18 bases in the middle. CDR1 and CDR2 from the germline V gene are LGHNT and FRNRAP. CDR3 size: 18 residues. CDR3 bases: TGTGCTAGTGGTTTCGTCCAAGGGCGAGGGATAGCCAAAAACATTCAGTACTTC. It yields the protein CASGFVQGRGIAKNIQYF.

The V call is TRBV19, the J call TRBJ1-2; maybe TRBD1 (5 bases). The germline gives CDR1 LNHDA, CDR2 SQIVND (reference sequence). The CDR3 runs 16 residues. The CDR3: CASYAGPDRPNYGYTF. The CDR3 DNA sequence: TGTGCGAGTTACGCGGGACCCGATCGTCCTAACTATGGCTACACCTTC.

This sequence joins TRBV5-1 and TRBJ1-1; D gene ambiguous. Trimming removed 4 bases from V and 4 bases from J, with 26 bases in between. Germline CDR1 is SGHRS and CDR2 is YFSETQ. The CDR3 spans 18 residues. CDR3 protein: CASSPNTGVPPRSTEAFF. In nucleotides, the CDR3 is TGCGCCAGCAGCCCCAACACTGGCGTACCACCCCGTAGCACTGAAGCTTTCTTT.

This chain links TRBV19 with TRBJ2-1; D possibly corresponds to TRBD1 (6 bases). CDR1 is LNHDA and CDR2 is SQIVND in the germline V gene (reference sequence). The CDR3 runs to 16 residues. Deletions cut 5 bases from V and 4 bases from J, with 18 bases between. CDR3 nucleotide sequence: TGTGCCAGTAGTGAAGGTCGGGACAACTTTTACAATGAGCAGTTCTTC. Protein sequence: CASSEGRDNFYNEQFF.

The chain carries TRBV20-1 and TRBJ2-5; tentative D call: TRBD2 (7 bases). The CDR3 extends over 13 amino acids. Germline V CDR1 and CDR2: DFQATT, SNEGSKA (reference sequence). Trimming left V 3 bases short and J 5 bases short, with 13 bases between. Here the CDR3 reads CSASWGGRETQYF. The DNA for the CDR3 is TGCAGTGCTAGTTGGGGGGGGCGGGAGACCCAGTACTTC.

The chain links TRBV29-1 to TRBJ2-1, with 16 bases aligning to TRBD2. The germline gives CDR1 SQVTM, CDR2 ANQGSEA. The CDR3 covers 15 residues. The trim removed 6 bases at V and 7 bases at J, leaving 6 bases unmatched. The CDR3 coding sequence is TGCAGCGTCCCGGGACTAGCGGGGGGGCGGAATGAGCAGTTCTTC. This translates into CSVPGLAGGRNEQFF.

This clone was seen only once. This rearrangement joins TRBV7-2 to TRBJ2-3, with 9 bases lining up with TRBD2. The CDR3 loop spans 16 amino acids. Losses at the gene ends were 1 base for V and 5 bases for J; bases not matched to a gene: 7. Germline values: CDR1 SGHTA, CDR2 FQGNSA. CDR3 amino acids: CASSLGLAGEGDTQYF. CDR3 sequence (DNA): TGTGCCAGCAGCTTAGGGTTAGCGGGGGAAGGAGATACGCAGTATTTT.

The CDR3 coding sequence is TGTGCCAGCGCTTCGGGGGGGCACGAGGTTGAGCAGTTCTTC. Its translation is CASASGGHEVEQFF. The chain employs TRBV6-6 and TRBJ2-1, with 8 bases matching TRBD2. V dropped 8 bases and J dropped 9; count of bases not matched to a gene: 12. There are 14 residues in the CDR3. Germline CDR1 reads MNHNY; CDR2 reads SVGAGI (reference sequence).

V usage is TRBV11-2 and J usage is TRBJ1-2; D may be TRBD1 (5 bases). The CDR3 contains 14 residues. Germline lookup yields CDR1 SGHAT and CDR2 FQNNGV. Trimming removed 3 bases from V and 4 bases from J, with 12 bases in between. CDR3 DNA sequence: TGTGCCAGCAGCTTCGGGGGATTCGGCTATGGCTACACCTTC. It specifies CASSFGGFGYGYTF.

The chain employs TRBV7-2 and TRBJ2-3; the match to TRBD2 covers 8 bases. V gave up 5 bases and J gave up 3 bases; unmatched junction bases: 7. Germline V CDR1 and CDR2: SGHTA, FQGNSA. The CDR3 length is 15 residues. In DNA form, the CDR3 reads TGTGCCAGCAGCCCACCGGGACTAGGTACAGATACGCAGTATTTT. Protein product: CASSPPGLGTDTQYF.

CDR3 bases: TGTGCCAGCAGCTCTCACCTACTAGGAGGGGAGCAGTACTTC. Residues: CASSSHLLGGEQYF. The chain carries TRBV7-2 and TRBJ2-7; D perhaps matches TRBD2 (6 bases). Germline-derived CDR1 and CDR2 are SGHTA and FQGNSA. Trimming stripped 4 bases from V and 7 bases from J, with 17 bases between. The CDR3 consists of 14 residues.

The V call is TRBV5-6, the J call TRBJ2-1; TRBD2 is a possible D gene (5 bases). V gave up 4 bases and J gave up 0 bases, with 14 bases separating them. Germline V gene lookup returns CDR1 SGHDT and CDR2 YYEEEE. This CDR3 contains 16 residues. The CDR3 DNA reads TGTGCCAGCAGCGGAGGACCCATGAGCTCCTACAATGAGCAGTTCTTC. This encodes CASSGGPMSSYNEQFF.

The CDR3 reads CASSSVSRGTEAFF. For the CDR3, the DNA is TGTGCCAGCAGCTCAGTTTCGAGGGGCACTGAAGCTTTCTTT. V usage is TRBV6-2 or TRBV6-3 and J usage is TRBJ1-1, with a possible D match to TRBD1 (5 bases). Germline CDR1 is MNHEY and CDR2 is SVGEGT. Deletions cut 6 bases from V and 4 bases from J, with 15 bases between. The CDR3 sequence is 14 residues long.

This chain connects TRBV9 to TRBJ1-3; D remains unclear. V shed 3 bases and J shed 0 bases, with 16 bases lying between them. CDR3 length: 17 residues. Germline V gene data show CDR1 as SGDLS and CDR2 as YYNGEE. The CDR3 is CASSDGPDGSSGNTIYF. The DNA for the CDR3 is TGTGCCAGCAGCGACGGCCCTGACGGGAGCTCTGGAAACACCATATATTTT.

The rearrangement joins TRBV10-3 to TRBJ1-1; D is unclear. There are 12 residues in the CDR3. CDR1 is ENHRY, CDR2 SYGVKD, per germline. V was shortened by 8 bases and J by 4 bases, with 11 bases between the two germline ends. The CDR3 here is CAIEGFGTEAFF. In DNA, the CDR3 is TGTGCCATCGAAGGGTTTGGCACTGAAGCTTTCTTT.

A note on this clone: Mismatch with germline at one junction end may stem from a read error. The V call is TRBV7-6, the J call TRBJ2-7; 8 positions agree with TRBD1. CDR1 is SGHVS and CDR2 is FNYEAQ in the germline V gene. This CDR3 region has 15 residues. The CDR3 spells CVSSLGTGPGYEQYF. CDR3 in DNA: TGTGTCAGCAGCTTAGGGACAGGACCAGGTTACGAGCAGTACTTC.

The chain recombines TRBV29-1 with TRBJ1-4, with unresolved D. Trimming removed 3 bases from V and 3 bases from J, with 8 bases in between. Looked up from germline, CDR1 is SQVTM and CDR2 is ANQGSEA. The CDR3 totals 13 residues. The CDR3 nucleotides are TGCAGCGTTGAGAGGGAGGCTAATGAAAAACTGTTTTTT. Translated: CSVEREANEKLFF.

The chain is built from TRBV5-5 and TRBJ2-5; 7 positions agree with TRBD1. Germline V gives CDR1 SGHKS, CDR2 YYEKEE (reference sequence). Losses at the gene ends were 4 bases for V and 1 base for J; bases not matched to a gene: 4. This CDR3 region has 14 residues. The CDR3 coding sequence is TGTGCCAGCAGCGAACCAGGGGGCCAAGAGACCCAGTACTTC. It yields the protein CASSEPGGQETQYF. Full variable domain (rest looked up from reference TRBV5-5 and TRBJ2-5): DAGVTQSPTHLIKTRGQQVTLRCSPISGHKSVSWYQQVLGQGPQFIFQYYEKEERGRGNFPDRFSARQFPNYSSELNVNALLLGDSALYLCASSEPGGQETQYFGPGTRLLVL.

This sequence joins TRBV9 and TRBJ2-1; maybe TRBD2 (5 bases). The CDR3 is 16 residues long. V lost 0 bases, J lost 10 bases, and 20 bases lay in between. The germline CDR1 and CDR2 sequences are SGDLS and YYNGEE. The CDR3 sequence is CASSVVKLGGFEEQFF. The CDR3 DNA is TGTGCCAGCAGCGTAGTTAAACTGGGCGGGTTCGAAGAGCAGTTCTTC. Full variable domain (missing parts from reference TRBV9 and TRBJ2-1): DSGVTQTPKHLITATGQRVTLRCSPRSGDLSVYWYQQSLDQGLQFLIQYYNGEERAKGNILERFSAQQFPDLHSELNLSSLELGDSALYFCASSVVKLGGFEEQFFGPGTRLTVL.

In its sample, this clone was seen once. V gene TRBV5-4 combines with J gene TRBJ1-4; D call uncertain. Germline V gives CDR1 SGHNT, CDR2 YYREEE (reference sequence). This CDR3 has 13 amino acids. Trimming shortened V by 4 bases and J by 8 bases, and 12 bases separated the two germline ends. This CDR3 is CASSPDNGEKLFF. CDR3 sequence (DNA): TGTGCCAGCAGCCCTGACAACGGGGAAAAACTGTTTTTT.

This chain links TRBV10-2 with TRBJ2-3; D is undetermined. Trimming took 8 bases from V and 0 from J, leaving 12 bases between them. The CDR3 covers 14 residues. Per germline, CDR1 WSHSY and CDR2 SAAADI. This CDR3 reads CASLDQISTDTQYF. The CDR3 nucleotides read TGCGCCAGCTTAGACCAAATTAGCACAGATACGCAGTATTTT.

The genes are TRBV2 and TRBJ1-1; D gene ambiguous. CDR3 length equals 14 residues. Germline CDR1 is SNHLY and CDR2 is FYNNEI. The ends were cut back, 8 bases at V and 4 bases at J, with 17 bases in the middle. CDR3 sequence reads: CASRGRQEFTEAFF. In DNA form, the CDR3 reads TGTGCCAGCCGAGGGCGTCAGGAATTCACTGAAGCTTTCTTT.

This sequence joins TRBV7-2 and TRBJ1-4, with 8 bases identical to TRBD1. CDR1 and CDR2 from the germline V gene are SGHTA and FQGNSA. The CDR3 is 16 residues long. Trimming took 5 bases from V and 4 from J; bases not matched to a gene: 9. CDR3: CASSPTGEVVNEKLFF. The CDR3 coding sequence is TGTGCCAGCAGCCCGACAGGGGAGGTAGTTAATGAAAAACTGTTTTTT.

The chain couples TRBV3-1 (or the pseudogene TRBV3-2) to TRBJ2-7; D is ambiguous. This CDR3 comprises 12 residues. V lost 4 bases and J 6 bases, leaving 10 bases between the germline ends. Per germline, CDR1 LGHDT and CDR2 YNNKEL (reference sequence). CDR3 sequence reads: CASSPRVGEQYF. The DNA for the CDR3 is TGTGCCAGCAGCCCTAGGGTCGGCGAGCAGTACTTC.